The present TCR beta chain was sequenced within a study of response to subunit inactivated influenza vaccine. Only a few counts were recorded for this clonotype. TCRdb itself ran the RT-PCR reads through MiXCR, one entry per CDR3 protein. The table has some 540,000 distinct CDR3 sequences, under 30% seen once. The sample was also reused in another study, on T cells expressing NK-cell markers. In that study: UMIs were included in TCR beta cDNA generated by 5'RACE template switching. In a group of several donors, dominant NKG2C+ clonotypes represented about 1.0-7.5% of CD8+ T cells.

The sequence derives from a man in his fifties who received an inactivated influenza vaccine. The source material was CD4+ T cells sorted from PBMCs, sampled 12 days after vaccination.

The CDR3: CASSERDRADPLYGYTF. DNA for the CDR3: TGTGCCAGCAGCGAAAGGGATAGGGCAGATCCCCTCTATGGCTACACCTTC. The chain uses TRBV7-8 and TRBJ1-2; D gene uncertain. The germline CDR1 and CDR2 sequences are SGHVS and FQNEAQ. Trimming removed 5 bases from V and 4 bases from J, with 23 bases in between. CDR3 length equals 17 residues.